Below, 28 T cell receptor beta chains from the same sample are listed, as sequenced in a study of tumor-infiltrating lymphocytes in oesophageal squamous cell carcinoma. TCRdb used MiXCR to reprocess the PCR reads, holding one entry per CDR3 protein. Counted here are approximately 20,000 distinct CDR3 sequences, less than 50% occurring once; the ten biggest clones make up under 8%. The sample consisted of blood. These TCRs come from a male donor with esophageal squamous cell carcinoma.

This clonotype showed up just a few times. This chain uses TRBV27 with TRBJ2-5; either TRBD1 or TRBD2 may supply D (5 bases each). The V and J ends lost 5 bases and 5 bases respectively, with 18 bases between them. The length of the CDR3 is 15 residues. Germline-derived CDR1 and CDR2 are MNHEY and SMNVEV (reference sequence). As DNA, the CDR3 is TGTGCCAGCAGTCCCAATGGGGGAGTACCTGAGACCCAGTACTTC. It codes for CASSPNGGVPETQYF.

This clonotype was picked up a small number of times. The rearrangement uses TRBV11-1 and TRBJ2-1, with D tentatively TRBD1 (5 bases). CDR3 length: 14 amino acids. Trimming shortened V by 2 bases and J by 12 bases, and 17 bases separated the two germline ends. Per germline, CDR1 SGHAT and CDR2 FQDESV (reference sequence). This CDR3 is CASSLRQLRATQFF. The CDR3 bases are TGTGCCAGCAGCTTACGACAGCTTAGAGCTACGCAGTTCTTC.

By proportion, this clonotype is large. The V and J genes are TRBV7-3 and TRBJ2-3; tentative D call: TRBD2 (6 bases). CDR3 size: 15 residues. Trimming took off 1 base at V and 4 bases at J, with 12 bases between the two ends. Germline CDR1 reads SGHTA; CDR2 reads FQGTGA. The CDR3 spells CASSLSGPGADTQYF. CDR3 coding DNA: TGTGCCAGCAGCTTAAGTGGCCCGGGGGCAGATACGCAGTATTTT.

This chain joins TRBV7-3 and TRBJ1-2; D gene ambiguous. V was pared by 5 bases and J by 3 bases, with 10 bases between. Germline assignment: CDR1 SGHTA and CDR2 FQGTGA. The CDR3 totals 13 residues. The CDR3 coding sequence is TGTGCCAGCAGCACCGACTCTTACTATGGCTACACCTTC. It yields the protein CASSTDSYYGYTF.

This clonotype is medium-sized within its sample. The V call is TRBV6-1, the J call TRBJ2-1; 10 bases match TRBD2. Germline CDR1 is MNHNS and CDR2 is SASEGT. The V segment lost 6 bases and the J segment 9 bases; nucleotides outside the gene matches: 8. The CDR3 is 14 residues long. The CDR3 bases are TGTGCCAGCAGGCTAGCGGGAGTAGGGAGTGAGCAGTTCTTC. This encodes CASRLAGVGSEQFF.

V gene TRBV6-1 combines with J gene TRBJ2-1, with TRBD2 matching over 11 bases. Trimming took 2 bases from V and 0 from J; bases not matched to a gene: 3. Looked up from germline, CDR1 is MNHNS and CDR2 is SASEGT. The CDR3 consists of 17 residues. The CDR3 region is CASSESGLAVSYNEQFF. Here the CDR3 DNA reads TGTGCCAGCAGTGAATCGGGACTAGCGGTCTCCTACAATGAGCAGTTCTTC.

The chain links TRBV6-6 to TRBJ2-7, with D possibly TRBD2 on 6 matching bases. CDR1 is MNHNY and CDR2 is SVGAGI in the germline V gene (reference sequence). This CDR3 region has 15 residues. Trimming took 0 bases from V and 4 from J, leaving 13 bases between them. This chain's CDR3 is CASSYSLVGGYEQYF. Written as DNA, the CDR3 is TGTGCCAGCAGTTACTCCCTAGTGGGAGGTTACGAGCAGTACTTC.

The CDR3 loop is CASRYRGQANEKLFF. The DNA for the CDR3 is TGTGCCAGCAGGTACAGGGGGCAGGCTAATGAAAAACTGTTTTTT. V is TRBV6-6 and J is TRBJ1-4; 9 nucleotides align to TRBD1. The trim removed 6 bases at V and 3 bases at J, leaving 5 bases unmatched. CDR3 length: 15 amino acids. Germline CDR1 and CDR2: MNHNY and SVGAGI (reference sequence).

This clonotype was counted many times. The rearrangement links TRBV6-1 to TRBJ2-2; D possibly corresponds to TRBD1 (6 bases). Trimming cost V 7 bases and J 7 bases, with 25 bases left between them. This CDR3 contains 17 residues. CDR1 and CDR2 from the germline V gene are MNHNS and SASEGT. The CDR3 bases are TGTGCCAGCAACCCCCAGGGGCGGGCAGGGGCCGGCGGGGAGCTGTTTTTT. It codes for CASNPQGRAGAGGELFF.

This clonotype was seen repeatedly, ten times or more. This may be a read error: a much more frequent sequence differs by one nucleotide. The chain recombines TRBV7-9 with TRBJ2-7; D is uncertain. The tail of the sequence fits TRBJ2-1 better, so the J call may be wrong. Germline V gene lookup returns CDR1 SEHNR and CDR2 FQNEAQ (reference sequence). The CDR3 is 15 residues long. As DNA, the CDR3 is TGTGCCAGCAGCTTAAATCCAGACCGAACCTACGAGCAGTTCTTC. Amino acid sequence: CASSLNPDRTYEQFF.

V is TRBV7-8 and J is TRBJ2-1, with TRBD2 as a possible D gene (5 bases). The CDR3 runs to 16 residues. Trimming stripped 1 base from V and 1 base from J, with 11 bases between. The germline gives CDR1 SGHVS, CDR2 FQNEAQ. Here the CDR3 reads CASSLVPSPSYNEQFF. The CDR3 nucleotides read TGTGCCAGCAGCTTAGTGCCTAGCCCTTCCTACAATGAGCAGTTCTTC.

The table lists this clonotype with many counts. This sequence joins TRBV6-1 and TRBJ2-1; 8 bases agree with TRBD2. CDR3 length equals 15 residues. V lost 3 bases to trimming and J lost 3 bases; unmatched junction nucleotides: 4. CDR1 MNHNS and CDR2 SASEGT come from the germline V gene. CDR3 DNA: TGTGCCAGCAGTGATGGCGGGAGGATCTACAATGAGCAGTTCTTC. It is translated as CASSDGGRIYNEQFF.

This clonotype is medium-sized by share. The chain joins TRBV7-3 to TRBJ1-4; tentatively, D is TRBD1 (6 bases). From germline, CDR1 is SGHTA and CDR2 FQGTGA. V was cut by 5 bases and J by 0 bases, with 16 bases left in between. The CDR3 runs to 17 residues. CDR3 loop: CASSGGAGDATNEKLFF. For the CDR3, the DNA is TGTGCCAGCAGCGGGGGGGCAGGGGATGCAACTAATGAAAAACTGTTTTTT.

V usage is TRBV7-2 and J usage is TRBJ2-6; 7 bases map to TRBD1. J lost 2 bases, V lost 6 bases, and 7 bases had no gene match. The CDR3 sequence is 16 residues long. Germline assignment: CDR1 SGHTA and CDR2 FQGNSA. The CDR3 DNA reads as TGTGCCAGCAGTCCTAGTACAGGGGCTGGGGCCAACGTCCTGACTTTC. Translation: CASSPSTGAGANVLTF.

This clonotype was seen at least ten times. CDR3 in amino acids: CASSSQGGVEKLFF. CDR3 sequence (DNA): TGTGCCAGCAGCTCCCAGGGCGGGGTTGAAAAACTGTTTTTT. The rearrangement links TRBV11-2 to TRBJ1-4; tentative D call: TRBD1 (5 bases). The CDR3 length is 14 residues. V was cut by 4 bases and J by 7 bases, with 13 bases left in between. CDR1 and CDR2 (germline): SGHAT, FQNNGV.

In this sample, this clonotype turned up many times. V gene TRBV5-1 combines with J gene TRBJ2-7, with D perhaps being TRBD1 or TRBD2 (7 bases each). V shed 1 base and J shed 6 bases, with 23 bases lying between them. The germline gives CDR1 SGHRS, CDR2 YFSETQ. This CDR3 has 17 amino acids. The DNA for the CDR3 is TGCGCCAGCAGCTTGCACAGCCTGGGACTACCAGGGGGCGAGCAGTACTTC. Amino acid sequence: CASSLHSLGLPGGEQYF.

This clonotype has a count of ten or more. J is TRBJ1-2 and V is TRBV6-1; the match to TRBD1 covers 11 bases. CDR1 and CDR2 (germline): MNHNS, SASEGT. The CDR3 runs 14 residues. V lost 5 bases, J lost 4 bases, and 3 bases stayed unmatched. The CDR3 sequence: CASSWTGGIYGYTF. The CDR3 DNA reads as TGTGCCAGCAGTTGGACAGGGGGCATCTATGGCTACACCTTC.

By share, this clonotype counts as medium-sized. The V gene is TRBV7-3, the J gene TRBJ2-3; D remains ambiguous. V lost 2 bases to trimming and J lost 5 bases, with 20 bases between them. This CDR3 has 17 amino acids. CDR1 is SGHTA, CDR2 FQGTGA, per germline. CDR3 region: CASSLPRTSEFLDTQYF. The CDR3 bases are TGTGCCAGCAGCTTACCCCGGACCAGCGAGTTTTTAGATACGCAGTATTTT.

This clonotype was recorded many times. The chain links TRBV6-6 to TRBJ2-7; D remains unclear. V was trimmed by 0 bases and J by 0 bases, leaving 6 bases between them. Germline lookup yields CDR1 MNHNY and CDR2 SVGAGI (reference sequence). CDR3 length: 14 amino acids. This CDR3 is CASSYSSSSYEQYF. In DNA form, the CDR3 reads TGTGCCAGCAGTTACTCCTCAAGCTCCTACGAGCAGTACTTC.

The chain links TRBV7-6 to TRBJ2-3; D may be TRBD2 (6 bases). CDR1 is SGHVS, CDR2 FNYEAQ, per germline. This CDR3 spans 16 amino acids. The V end lost 6 bases, the J end lost 2 bases, and 18 bases lay between the germline ends. CDR3 residues: CASSRGGTTATDTQYF. The CDR3 bases are TGTGCCAGCAGTAGGGGCGGGACGACGGCCACAGATACGCAGTATTTT. Together with reference TRBV7-6 and TRBJ2-3, the CDR3 gives the full variable domain: GAGVSQSPRYKVTKRGQDVALRCDPISGHVSLYWYRQALGQGPEFLTYFNYEAQQDKSGLPNDRFSAERPEGSISTLTIQRTEQRDSAMYRCASSRGGTTATDTQYFGPGTRLTVL.

This clonotype appeared a single time. J is TRBJ2-3 and V is TRBV28; D may correspond to TRBD1 or TRBD2 (5 bases each). The germline V gene has CDR1 MDHEN and CDR2 SYDVKM. The CDR3 contains 17 residues. The V end lost 4 bases, the J end lost 5 bases, and 22 bases lay between the germline ends. DNA of the CDR3: TGTGCCAGCAGTTCCCCCGGTGGGGGAAGCCTGGGAGATACGCAGTATTTT. The encoded protein is CASSSPGGGSLGDTQYF.

This rearrangement joins TRBV7-3 to TRBJ2-3; TRBD2 matches at 7 bases. The germline V gene has CDR1 SGHTA and CDR2 FQGTGA. There are 18 residues in the CDR3. Trimming cost V 1 base and J 4 bases; bases outside gene matches: 14. DNA for the CDR3: TGTGCCAGCAGCTTAAAGCCCATGGGGGGAGGGTGGGCAGATACGCAGTATTTT. It yields the protein CASSLKPMGGGWADTQYF.

About this clonotype itself: This likely comes from a read error, as the CDR3 has no conserved phenylalanine or tryptophan at its end. The limits of the CDR3 on the DNA are not certain, so only TCRdb's listed CDR3 is given. V gene TRBV6-1 combines with J gene TRBJ2-6; TRBD1 reflects the table's D call only, with no check against the DNA. The CDR3 length is 16 residues, termini included. Germline assignment: CDR1 MNHNS and CDR2 SASEGT. This CDR3 reads CASSTGSSYNEQFFGA.

This clonotype was seen only a few times. The chain couples TRBV7-9 to TRBJ2-5; no clear D gene. Matching the DNA end better, TRBJ2-1 makes the J call doubtful. The V gene's germline CDR1 is SEHNR and CDR2 FQNEAQ (reference sequence). CDR3 size: 12 residues. The DNA for the CDR3 is TGTGCCAGCAGCTTAGCGTGGGGTGAGCAGTTCTTC. Protein sequence: CASSLAWGEQFF.

Ten or more counts support this clonotype. The chain links TRBV11-2 to TRBJ1-1; no reliable D call. With 5 bases removed from V and 1 base from J, the gap between germline ends came to 8 bases. Germline values: CDR1 SGHAT, CDR2 FQNNGV. The CDR3 extends over 13 amino acids. The CDR3 DNA sequence: TGTGCCAGCAGCGCCCAACCGAACACTGAAGCTTTCTTT. Translated: CASSAQPNTEAFF. Combining the CDR3 with reference TRBV11-2 and TRBJ1-1 gives the whole variable domain EAGVAQSPRYKIIEKRQSVAFWCNPISGHATLYWYQQILGQGPKLLIQFQNNGVVDDSQLPKDRFSAERLKGVDSTLKIQPAKLEDSAVYLCASSAQPNTEAFFGQGTRLTVV.

This clonotype came up many times. This sequence joins TRBV4-2 and TRBJ2-7; unclear D gene. Germline values: CDR1 LGHNA, CDR2 YNFKEQ. The CDR3 is 12 residues long. Trimming shortened V by 0 bases and J by 3 bases, and 3 bases separated the two germline ends. This chain's CDR3 is CASSQDGYEQYF. As DNA, the CDR3 is TGTGCCAGCAGCCAAGACGGCTACGAGCAGTACTTC.

In this sample, this clonotype is medium-sized (0.01 to 0.1%). This sequence joins TRBV6-1 and TRBJ2-1, with D perhaps assigned TRBD1 or TRBD2 (5 bases each). The germline CDR1 and CDR2 sequences are MNHNS and SASEGT. V dropped 3 bases and J dropped 9 bases, with 24 bases sitting between them. This CDR3 comprises 17 residues. The CDR3 DNA is TGTGCCAGCAGTGAGACCCTGGGGACCAGGACGTCAGGTGAGCAGTTCTTC. The encoded protein is CASSETLGTRTSGEQFF.

The rearrangement joins TRBV12-3 or TRBV12-4 to TRBJ2-3, with D tentatively TRBD2 (5 bases). The ends were cut back, 1 base at V and 1 base at J, with 12 bases in the middle. The CDR3 totals 16 residues. This chain's CDR3 is CASSLETWRGTDTQYF. In DNA form, the CDR3 reads TGTGCCAGCAGTTTAGAAACGTGGCGGGGCACAGATACGCAGTATTTT.